A single sample is the source of the 17 T cell receptor beta chains below, sequenced in a study of blood T cell repertoires in COVID-19. Repertoires were generated with immunoSEQ multiplex PCR, while TCRdb's copy carries only in-frame clones and drops some. The profile shows 130,000 or so clones, about 89% of them singletons. Sequenced input: peripheral blood. Receptors were obtained from a man in his sixties with COVID-19, enrolled during active disease.

The genes are TRBV3-1 (or the pseudogene TRBV3-2) and TRBJ2-3; D is perhaps TRBD1 (6 bases). Germline V gene lookup returns CDR1 LGHDT and CDR2 YNNKEL (reference sequence). The CDR3 has 12 amino acids. Trimming stripped 1 base from V and 10 bases from J, with 9 bases between. In nucleotides, the CDR3 is TGTGCCAGCAGCCAAGGAACAGGGCCGCAGTATTTT. Amino acids: CASSQGTGPQYF.

The chain links TRBV29-1 to TRBJ2-2; 9 nucleotides align to TRBD2. The CDR3 is made up of 16 amino acids. The junction had 6 bases not matched to a gene; V was cut back by 1 base and J by 3 bases. CDR1 and CDR2 (germline): SQVTM, ANQGSEA. The CDR3 region has the DNA TGCAGCGTTGAAGCCGGCGGGGGGGCCGACACCGGGGAGCTGTTTTTT. It codes for CSVEAGGGADTGELFF.

The V and J genes are TRBV4-1 and TRBJ1-2, with 7 bases fitting TRBD1. Germline V gene lookup returns CDR1 MGHRA and CDR2 YSYEKL. This CDR3 has 15 residues. Losses at the gene ends were 1 base for V and 3 bases for J; bases not matched to a gene: 5. The CDR3 DNA follows: TGCGCCAGCAGCCAAGCCACAGGGGAAGACTATGGCTACACCTTC. It encodes CASSQATGEDYGYTF.

The V call is TRBV29-1, the J call TRBJ1-1; 8 positions agree with TRBD1. Germline CDR1 and CDR2: SQVTM and ANQGSEA. The CDR3 has 15 amino acids. V gave up 7 bases and J gave up 2 bases; unmatched junction bases: 12. The CDR3 DNA reads TGCAGCGGTTCCGTGTCCACAGGGGGAAACACTGAAGCTTTCTTT. This gives the protein CSGSVSTGGNTEAFF.

This rearrangement joins TRBV14 to TRBJ2-7, with 7 bases identical to TRBD2. The CDR3 is made up of 17 amino acids. The junction had 8 bases not matched to a gene; V was cut back by 0 bases and J by 0 bases. Germline V gene lookup returns CDR1 SGHDN and CDR2 FVKESK. In nucleotides, the CDR3 is TGTGCCAGCAGCCAAGATCGGGGGACTACGAGCTCCTACGAGCAGTACTTC. Protein sequence: CASSQDRGTTSSYEQYF.

V usage is TRBV30 and J usage is TRBJ1-2, with 7 bases matching TRBD1. The CDR3 has 12 residues. Trimming cost V 4 bases and J 4 bases; bases outside gene matches: 3. Germline-derived CDR1 and CDR2 are GTSNPN and SVGIG (reference sequence). The CDR3 DNA follows: TGTGCCTGGACCGCAGGGGGCTATGGCTACACCTTC. It is translated as CAWTAGGYGYTF.

The gene calls are TRBV6-6 and TRBJ2-5, with a possible D match to TRBD2 (6 bases). CDR3 size: 13 residues. Trimming removed 2 bases at V and 2 bases at J, with 6 bases between. Per germline, CDR1 MNHNY and CDR2 SVGAGI (reference sequence). CDR3 sequence: CASSYGGQETQYF. The CDR3 nucleotides read TGTGCCAGCAGTTACGGGGGGCAAGAGACCCAGTACTTC.

V usage is TRBV5-6 and J usage is TRBJ1-1; D is uncertain. Trimming shortened V by 0 bases and J by 1 base, and 7 bases separated the two germline ends. This CDR3 spans 14 amino acids. In germline, CDR1 is SGHDT, CDR2 YYEEEE. In DNA, the CDR3 is TGTGCCAGCAGCTTGGTGACACCGAACACTGAAGCTTTCTTT. The encoded protein is CASSLVTPNTEAFF.

Worth noting for this clone: This sample includes further DNA sequences coding for the same CDR3. The chain links TRBV19 to TRBJ1-3; D is uncertain. This CDR3 is built from 14 residues. The V gene lost 2 bases and the J gene lost 0 bases, with 5 bases spanning the gap. The V gene's germline CDR1 is LNHDA and CDR2 SQIVND (reference sequence). As DNA, the CDR3 is TGTGCCAGTAGTATATCGTCCTCTGGAAACACCATATATTTT. It translates to CASSISSSGNTIYF.

The chain uses TRBV12-5 and TRBJ1-1; no definite D call. The germline V gene encodes CDR1 LGHNT and CDR2 FRNRAP. This CDR3 region has 15 residues. Trimming took off 5 bases at V and 0 bases at J, with 13 bases between the two ends. CDR3 sequence: CASGDDNGMNTEAFF. CDR3 in DNA: TGTGCTAGTGGTGATGACAATGGTATGAACACTGAAGCTTTCTTT.

The J gene is TRBJ1-2, the V gene TRBV5-5, with 7 bases identical to TRBD1. V was pared by 3 bases and J by 4 bases, with 6 bases of the junction left unmatched. CDR1 and CDR2 from the germline V gene are SGHKS and YYEKEE (reference sequence). This CDR3 comprises 14 residues. As DNA, the CDR3 is TGTGCCAGCAGCTCGACAGGGCCGCCCTATGGCTACACCTTC. This encodes CASSSTGPPYGYTF.

The rearrangement links TRBV6-5 to TRBJ1-1; the match to TRBD1 covers 7 bases. V lost 4 bases to trimming and J lost 7 bases; unmatched junction nucleotides: 9. The CDR3 covers 14 residues. The germline CDR1 and CDR2 sequences are MNHEY and SVGAGI. The chain's CDR3 is CASSSRDSAYEAFF. The CDR3 DNA reads as TGTGCCAGCAGTTCCCGGGACAGCGCCTATGAAGCTTTCTTT.

The rearrangement joins TRBV28 to TRBJ1-5; weak D call: TRBD1 (6 bases). The CDR3 has 14 residues. V lost 10 bases and J 5 bases, leaving 18 bases between the germline ends. Per the germline V gene, CDR1 is MDHEN and CDR2 is SYDVKM. The CDR3 is CATYGGALDQPQHF. The CDR3 DNA reads as TGTGCCACATATGGGGGGGCTCTAGATCAGCCCCAGCATTTT.

This chain links TRBV2 with TRBJ1-2; D is uncertain. Per germline, CDR1 SNHLY and CDR2 FYNNEI. The V end was cut by 8 bases, the J end by 1 base, with 11 bases between. The CDR3 spans 13 residues. CDR3 in DNA: TGTGCCAGCCAGGACTCTTTTAACTATGGCTACACCTTC. Its translation is CASQDSFNYGYTF.

The CDR3 reads CASRPTGRSYNSPLHF. Here the CDR3 DNA reads TGTGCCAGCAGACCGACAGGCCGCTCCTATAATTCACCCCTCCACTTT. J is TRBJ1-6 and V is TRBV7-9; possible D gene TRBD1, 6 bases. The V end was cut by 6 bases, the J end by 0 bases, with 12 bases between. The CDR3 length is 16 residues. Germline V gene sequence: CDR1 SEHNR, CDR2 FQNEAQ (reference sequence).

The chain couples TRBV6-1 to TRBJ2-3, with 14 positions matching TRBD2. V gave up 2 bases and J gave up 3 bases; unmatched junction bases: 4. The CDR3 totals 17 residues. Germline V lookup: CDR1 MNHNS, CDR2 SASEGT. The CDR3 reads CASSERRTSGGTDTQYF. The CDR3 DNA follows: TGTGCCAGCAGTGAACGCAGGACTAGCGGGGGGACAGATACGCAGTATTTT.

This clone is a singleton in its sample. Other DNA sequences in this specimen translate into the identical CDR3. CDR3 in amino acids: CASSVEGGGAYEQYF. The DNA of the CDR3 is TGTGCCAGCAGCGTAGAGGGCGGGGGGGCCTACGAGCAGTACTTC. The rearrangement links TRBV9 to TRBJ2-7, with 9 nucleotides matching TRBD2. Germline V gene data show CDR1 as SGDLS and CDR2 as YYNGEE. V trimming: 0 bases; J trimming: 2 bases; junction bases outside the gene matches: 3. CDR3 size: 15 residues.